This T cell receptor beta chain was sequenced during a study of molecular identifiers for immune sequencing clone quantification. Overall study findings and caveats: Approximately 1 million naive cells reportedly did not prevent detection of spiked Jurkat TCR RNA from one cell.

MiXCR was run by TCRdb on the PCR reads, yielding one entry per CDR3 protein. The sample has hundreds of thousands of distinct CDR3 sequences, about 25% seen once. Germline assignment: CDR1 DFQATT and CDR2 SNEGSKA (reference sequence). V was pared by 3 bases and J by 6 bases, with 14 bases between. The CDR3 spans 14 residues. A word on this clonotype: No antigen is known for it.

The origin of this receptor is a human donor in good health. Some libraries in this study had Jurkat cell RNA spiked in. The J gene is TRBJ2-2, the V gene TRBV20-1; no clear D gene. Sequenced input: naive CD8+ T cells from blood, with Jurkat cell RNA spiked in. Subset: FACS-sorted CD8+CD4-CCR7+CD45RA+ naive T cells. The CDR3: CSASATKNAGELFF. DNA for the CDR3: TGCAGTGCTAGTGCGACCAAAAACGCCGGGGAGCTGTTTTTT.